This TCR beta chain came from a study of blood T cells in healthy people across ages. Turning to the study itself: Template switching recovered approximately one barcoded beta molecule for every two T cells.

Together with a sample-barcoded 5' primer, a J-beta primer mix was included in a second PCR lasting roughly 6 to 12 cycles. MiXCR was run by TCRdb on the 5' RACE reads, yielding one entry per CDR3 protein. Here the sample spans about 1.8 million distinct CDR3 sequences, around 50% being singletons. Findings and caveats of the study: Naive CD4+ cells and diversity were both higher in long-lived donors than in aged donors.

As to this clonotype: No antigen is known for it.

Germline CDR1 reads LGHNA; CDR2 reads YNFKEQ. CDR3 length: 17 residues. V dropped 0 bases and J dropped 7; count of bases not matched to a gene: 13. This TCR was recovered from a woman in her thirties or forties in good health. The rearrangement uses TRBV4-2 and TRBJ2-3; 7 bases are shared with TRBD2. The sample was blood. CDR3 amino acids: CASSQEPLAGAYHTQYF. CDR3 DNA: TGTGCCAGCAGCCAAGAACCCTTAGCGGGCGCTTATCATACGCAGTATTTT.